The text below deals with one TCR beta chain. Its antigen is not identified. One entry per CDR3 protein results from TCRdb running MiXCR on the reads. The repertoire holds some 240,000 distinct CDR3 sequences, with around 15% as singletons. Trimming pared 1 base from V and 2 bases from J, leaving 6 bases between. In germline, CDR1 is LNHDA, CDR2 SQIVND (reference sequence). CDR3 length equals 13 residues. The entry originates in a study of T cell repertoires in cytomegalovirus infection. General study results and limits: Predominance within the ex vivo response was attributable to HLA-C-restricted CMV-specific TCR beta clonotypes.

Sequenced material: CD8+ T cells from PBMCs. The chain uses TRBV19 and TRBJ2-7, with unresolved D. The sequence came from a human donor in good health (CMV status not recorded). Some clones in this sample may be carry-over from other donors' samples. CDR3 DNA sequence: TGTGCCAGTAGTATAGCCGAACCCTACGAGCAGTACTTC. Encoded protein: CASSIAEPYEQYF.